This T cell receptor (beta chain) is from a study of T cells in Graves' hyperthyroidism and ophthalmopathy. V gave up 6 bases and J gave up 5 bases; unmatched junction bases: 21. The CDR3 is 20 residues long. Germline lookup yields CDR1 DFQATT and CDR2 SNEGSKA (reference sequence). Using RNA transcripts as the source, TCR beta CDR3 regions were amplified. Primed by the HTBI set, a first-round RT-PCR was run on the TCR CDR3. TCRdb redid the calling of the multiplex PCR reads with MiXCR, one entry per CDR3 protein. This table has around 260,000 distinct CDR3 sequences, less than 30% appearing once. Newly diagnosed hyperthyroidism patients aged 18 to 65 years had disease lasting under 2 months. Lactation, pregnancy, other autoimmune disease or uncontrolled infection excluded patients. In making diagnoses, clinical symptoms, serum thyroxine and TRAb, thyroid ultrasound and orbital computed tomography were all used. First hyperthyroidism diagnosis is when the blood sample was obtained, before any ophthalmopathy symptoms.

The sequence derives from a man between 40 and 49 years old with Graves' hyperthyroidism that later progressed to Graves' ophthalmopathy. Sequencing used blood. The V gene is TRBV20-1, the J gene TRBJ2-5, with 16 positions matching TRBD2. The CDR3 DNA reads as TGCAGTGCCAGCCTTTGGGAGTCCGGGACTAGCGGGAGGGCCGGCGAGACCCAGTACTTC. Its translation: CSASLWESGTSGRAGETQYF.